This T cell receptor (beta chain) was captured by sequencing in a study of cytomegalovirus exposure and HLA in healthy donors. In the case of this clone: The antigen is unknown.

These donors counted as nominally healthy when sampled, but unrecorded immune exposures were likely. The V end was cut by 4 bases, the J end by 7 bases, with 11 bases between. The CDR3 totals 12 residues. Looked up from germline, CDR1 is SGHAT and CDR2 is FQNNGV. The PCR was carried out with 60 Vbeta primers and 13 Jbeta primers. Some clones are missing from TCRdb's copy, which holds only in-frame ones; the method was immunoSEQ multiplex PCR. The sample comprises 240,000 or so clones, more than 75% of which are singletons, and 4.5% to 6% rests with the top ten. Findings of the study overall: More clonal expansion characterized HLA-associated TCR beta chains than equally common others in a later analysis. Cytomegalovirus-associated status was assigned to some 160 TCR beta chains. In vitro experiments confirmed that three CMV-associated chains were specific for CMV antigens.

This clonotype was sampled from a woman between 35 and 50 years old in good health and CMV-seropositive. The sequenced sample was PBMCs. This sequence joins TRBV11-2 and TRBJ2-7; no reliable D call. CDR3 in amino acids: CASSSTIGEQYF. The CDR3 DNA is TGTGCCAGCAGCTCCACTATCGGGGAGCAGTACTTC.